These 9 T cell receptor beta chains were all obtained from the same sample, sequenced in a study of PD-1 blockade in classical Hodgkin lymphoma. Libraries were prepared by immunoSEQ multiplex PCR; TCRdb keeps only in-frame clonotypes and omits some of them. The profile shows over 50,000 clones, 70% to 90% of them singletons. The sample's time point: cycle 4 day 1 (C4D1), after six to seven weeks of nivolumab. Autologous stem cell transplantation was followed by relapse in every patient, and brentuximab vedotin exposure varied. The sample in question was peripheral blood mononuclear cells (PBMCs), obtained before the fourth cycle of nivolumab. Source of these receptors: a human donor with classical Hodgkin lymphoma.

This clone was counted a few times. This rearrangement joins TRBV7-8 to TRBJ2-7; D ambiguous. Trimming stripped 0 bases from V and 8 bases from J, with 11 bases between. CDR3 length: 13 residues. Germline values: CDR1 SGHVS, CDR2 FQNEAQ. The chain's CDR3 is CASSLALERQQYF. The CDR3 DNA sequence: TGTGCCAGCAGCTTAGCACTCGAGCGACAGCAGTACTTC.

This clone was picked up one time. The chain employs TRBV5-1 and TRBJ2-5; either TRBD1 or TRBD2 may supply D (5 bases each). Germline V gene lookup returns CDR1 SGHRS and CDR2 YFSETQ. The CDR3 extends over 15 amino acids. Trimming took 3 bases from V and 3 from J, leaving 15 bases between them. The CDR3 is CASSWTDGTEETQYF. DNA of the CDR3: TGCGCCAGCAGCTGGACGGACGGGACCGAAGAGACCCAGTACTTC.

The J gene is TRBJ1-2, the V gene TRBV5-1; TRBD1 matches at 8 bases. The V gene end was trimmed by 4 bases and the J gene end by 7 bases; junction bases not matched to a gene: 9. Germline loops: CDR1 SGHRS, CDR2 YFSETQ. This CDR3 is 14 amino acids long. CDR3: CASSIQGASSGYTF. The CDR3, as DNA: TGCGCCAGCAGCATCCAGGGGGCTTCAAGTGGCTACACCTTC.

This clone has only one observation. The V call is TRBV7-9, the J call TRBJ1-2; maybe TRBD1 (5 bases). The CDR3 spans 14 residues. Trimming shortened V by 5 bases and J by 3 bases, and 13 bases separated the two germline ends. CDR1 is SEHNR, CDR2 FQNEAQ, per germline (reference sequence). The CDR3 is CASSLSGGDYGYTF. Written as DNA, the CDR3 is TGTGCCAGCAGCCTTAGCGGGGGAGACTATGGCTACACCTTC.

This clone was recorded a few times. This rearrangement joins TRBV9 to TRBJ1-2; D is ambiguous. Germline values: CDR1 SGDLS, CDR2 YYNGEE. This CDR3 comprises 15 residues. V lost 2 bases to trimming and J lost 4 bases, with 15 bases between them. The CDR3 DNA sequence: TGTGCCAGCAGCGTTGTGCCTGACTCCCTCTATGGCTACACCTTC. It yields the protein CASSVVPDSLYGYTF. Full variable domain (rest looked up from reference TRBV9 and TRBJ1-2): DSGVTQTPKHLITATGQRVTLRCSPRSGDLSVYWYQQSLDQGLQFLIQYYNGEERAKGNILERFSAQQFPDLHSELNLSSLELGDSALYFCASSVVPDSLYGYTFGSGTRLTVV.

V and J are TRBV7-6 and TRBJ1-2; TRBD1 is a possible D gene (5 bases). Trimming pared 1 base from V and 2 bases from J, leaving 8 bases between. The V gene's germline CDR1 is SGHVS and CDR2 FNYEAQ. The CDR3 extends over 14 amino acids. The CDR3 loop is CASSLEAGNYGYTF. The CDR3 nucleotides read TGTGCCAGCAGCTTAGAGGCAGGGAACTATGGCTACACCTTC. Full variable domain (remainder filled in from reference TRBV7-6 and TRBJ1-2): GAGVSQSPRYKVTKRGQDVALRCDPISGHVSLYWYRQALGQGPEFLTYFNYEAQQDKSGLPNDRFSAERPEGSISTLTIQRTEQRDSAMYRCASSLEAGNYGYTFGSGTRLTVV.

V gene TRBV5-1 combines with J gene TRBJ2-3, with 8 bases fitting TRBD2. The CDR3 covers 15 residues. Germline CDR1 is SGHRS and CDR2 is YFSETQ. J was trimmed by 0 bases and V by 4 bases; bases with no gene match: 4. CDR3 protein: CASSREGYSTDTQYF. The CDR3 DNA sequence: TGCGCCAGCAGCCGGGAGGGGTATAGCACAGATACGCAGTATTTT.

This clone showed up just once. The chain has TRBV5-6 and TRBJ2-7; D is ambiguous. The CDR3 is 13 amino acids. The germline V gene encodes CDR1 SGHDT and CDR2 YYEEEE. Trimming took off 1 base at V and 4 bases at J, with 9 bases between the two ends. CDR3 residues: CASSLWPPYEQYF. In DNA, the CDR3 is TGTGCCAGCAGCTTGTGGCCCCCTTACGAGCAGTACTTC.

The chain recombines TRBV29-1 with TRBJ2-2; TRBD1 matches at 9 bases. Germline V gene sequence: CDR1 SQVTM, CDR2 ANQGSEA. The ends lost 6 bases at V and 8 bases at J; junction bases unmatched: 4. The CDR3 has 12 residues. CDR3 in amino acids: CSVYRGPGELFF. In nucleotides, the CDR3 is TGCAGCGTCTACAGGGGGCCGGGGGAGCTGTTTTTT.